The next 29 T cell receptor beta chains were all read from a single sample in a study of blood T cells in healthy people across ages. Primers used in a second PCR of roughly 6 to 12 cycles were a sample-barcoded 5' primer and a J-beta primer mix. TCRdb reprocessed the 5' RACE reads with MiXCR, giving one entry per CDR3 protein. The sample includes around 1.5 million distinct CDR3 sequences, roughly 59% seen only once; the top ten take 6.7%. Sample: blood. These receptors were obtained from a man younger than 30 in good health.

The chain uses TRBV4-1 and TRBJ2-7; tentatively, D is TRBD2 (6 bases). CDR3 length equals 15 residues. The V end lost 0 bases, the J end lost 3 bases, and 12 bases lay between the germline ends. In germline, CDR1 is MGHRA, CDR2 YSYEKL. CDR3 DNA: TGCGCCAGCAGCCAAGACGGGACTTTTGTCTACGAGCAGTACTTC. This gives the protein CASSQDGTFVYEQYF.

This clonotype was counted a few times. This chain joins TRBV6-1 and TRBJ2-5, with no clear D. This CDR3 has 12 amino acids. CDR1 is MNHNS, CDR2 SASEGT, per germline. The V end lost 5 bases, the J end lost 11 bases, and 15 bases lay between the germline ends. The CDR3 sequence is CASSFAYNEQYF. CDR3 DNA: TGTGCCAGCAGTTTTGCCTACAATGAGCAGTACTTC.

V is TRBV5-1 and J is TRBJ2-1, with 12 bases lining up with TRBD2. This CDR3 has 15 amino acids. In germline, CDR1 is SGHRS, CDR2 YFSETQ. Trimming took 4 bases from V and 7 from J; bases not matched to a gene: 6. CDR3 sequence: CASSQTSGGPNEQFF. The CDR3 DNA sequence: TGCGCCAGCAGCCAAACTAGCGGGGGGCCTAATGAGCAGTTCTTC.

The rearrangement uses TRBV6-2 or TRBV6-3 and TRBJ2-7; D assignment may be TRBD1 or TRBD2 (5 bases each). V lost 7 bases to trimming and J lost 3 bases, with 16 bases between them. The CDR3 runs to 14 residues. Germline CDR1 and CDR2: MNHEY and SVGEGT. CDR3 in DNA: TGTGCCAGCAACCCCGGGACCCACCACTACGAGCAGTACTTC. It yields the protein CASNPGTHHYEQYF.

This clonotype came up a few times. The CDR3 loop reads CASSQGSGGLNTEAFF. The CDR3 DNA is TGTGCCAGCAGCCAAGGGTCAGGGGGCTTGAACACTGAAGCTTTCTTT. This rearrangement joins TRBV4-2 to TRBJ1-1; 8 bases agree with TRBD1. CDR3 length: 16 residues. Germline lookup yields CDR1 LGHNA and CDR2 YNFKEQ. The V and J ends lost 1 base and 0 bases, in that order; junction bases with no gene match: 4.

The J gene is TRBJ2-7, the V gene TRBV4-1; D is tentatively TRBD1 or TRBD2 (5 bases each). Matching the DNA end better, TRBJ2-5 makes the J call doubtful. Germline assignment: CDR1 MGHRA and CDR2 YSYEKL. The CDR3 runs 15 residues. The CDR3 coding sequence is TGCGCCAGCAGCAAAAGACAGTCTGAGGGGGAGACCCAGTACTTC. It codes for CASSKRQSEGETQYF.

The rearrangement joins TRBV12-3 or TRBV12-4 to TRBJ2-5, with TRBD1 matching 10 bases. The CDR3 runs 15 residues. V gave up 5 bases and J gave up 5 bases; unmatched junction bases: 8. The CDR3 protein is CASSRGQGIGETQYF. Written as DNA, the CDR3 is TGTGCCAGCAGTAGGGGACAGGGGATAGGGGAGACCCAGTACTTC.

The chain is built from TRBV27 and TRBJ2-1; 10 bases map to TRBD2. The CDR3 totals 15 residues. J lost 6 bases, V lost 8 bases, and 10 bases had no gene match. Germline-derived CDR1 and CDR2 are MNHEY and SMNVEV (reference sequence). As DNA, the CDR3 is TGTGCCAGCCGTACCGCTAGCGGGAGCCCCAATGAGCAGTTCTTC. Its translation: CASRTASGSPNEQFF.

V is TRBV12-3 or TRBV12-4 and J is TRBJ2-7; no clear D. The CDR3 sequence is 13 residues long. The CDR3 bases are TGTGCAAGCCAACGGATGCCTTCCTACGAGCAGTACTTC. Its translation: CASQRMPSYEQYF.

DNA of the CDR3: TGTGCCAGCAGCGACACATCCTATGGCTACACCTTC. Its translation: CASSDTSYGYTF. This chain uses TRBV6-2 or TRBV6-3 with TRBJ1-2; D remains ambiguous. The germline gives CDR1 MNHEY, CDR2 SVGEGT. The ends were cut back, 6 bases at V and 4 bases at J, with 9 bases in the middle. The CDR3 consists of 12 residues.

The chain employs TRBV10-1 and TRBJ2-6; D remains ambiguous. Trimming stripped 2 bases from V and 4 bases from J, with 9 bases between. The germline gives CDR1 WNHNN, CDR2 SYGVQD (reference sequence). This CDR3 has 15 amino acids. The CDR3 loop is CASSERRVGANVLTF. The CDR3 nucleotides read TGCGCCAGCAGTGAGAGACGCGTGGGGGCCAACGTCCTGACTTTC.

The CDR3 DNA reads TGCAGTGCTAGAGATTTTCGGGTTGCGGGAGCCTACAATGAGCAGTTCTTC. Encoded protein: CSARDFRVAGAYNEQFF. V and J are TRBV20-1 and TRBJ2-1; TRBD2 matches at 7 bases. This CDR3 is 17 amino acids long. The trim removed 0 bases at V and 2 bases at J, leaving 10 bases unmatched. The germline V gene encodes CDR1 DFQATT and CDR2 SNEGSKA (reference sequence).

The V gene is TRBV5-1, the J gene TRBJ2-1; D remains ambiguous. The CDR3 has 13 amino acids. Germline assignment: CDR1 SGHRS and CDR2 YFSETQ. V was cut by 4 bases and J by 8 bases, with 13 bases left in between. The CDR3 reads CASSPDGLDEQFF. The CDR3 DNA is TGCGCCAGCAGCCCGGACGGTCTCGATGAGCAGTTCTTC.

This clonotype was counted only a few times. The rearrangement joins TRBV12-3 or TRBV12-4 to TRBJ1-6, with D possibly being TRBD1 (5 bases). Trimming left V 5 bases short and J 5 bases short, with 10 bases between. The CDR3 has 14 amino acids. The CDR3 sequence is CASSRDGDNSPLHF. The CDR3 bases are TGTGCCAGCAGTCGGGACGGAGATAATTCACCCCTCCACTTT.

This chain connects TRBV20-1 to TRBJ2-3; TRBD2 matches at 8 bases. CDR3 length: 16 amino acids. Germline CDR1 is DFQATT and CDR2 is SNEGSKA (reference sequence). The V segment lost 0 bases and the J segment 0 bases; nucleotides outside the gene matches: 5. The CDR3 nucleotides read TGCAGTGCTAGAGATCCTAAGCGGGAGAGCACAGATACGCAGTATTTT. This sequence encodes CSARDPKRESTDTQYF.

With respect to this clonotype: An end of the junction differs from the germline gene, which may be a read error. The chain is built from TRBV7-9 and TRBJ2-3; maybe TRBD1 (5 bases). The CDR3 runs 15 residues. Per the germline V gene, CDR1 is SEHNR and CDR2 is FQNEAQ (reference sequence). The CDR3 loop is CASSPKARGTDTQYF. CDR3 nucleotides: TGTGCCAGCAGCCCGAAGGCAAGGGGCACCGATACGCAGTATTTT.

V usage is TRBV6-2 or TRBV6-3 and J usage is TRBJ2-5; 7 bases map to TRBD1. V trimming: 7 bases; J trimming: 5 bases; junction bases outside the gene matches: 10. This CDR3 comprises 14 residues. Germline CDR1 and CDR2: MNHEY and SVGEGT. CDR3 coding DNA: TGTGCCAGCAACGCACAGGGGTTGGTGGAGACCCAGTACTTC. Amino acids: CASNAQGLVETQYF.

The chain combines TRBV4-1 with TRBJ2-1; 8 nucleotides agree with TRBD2. J was trimmed by 10 bases and V by 1 base; bases with no gene match: 6. Germline assignment: CDR1 MGHRA and CDR2 YSYEKL. CDR3 length equals 14 residues. In DNA form, the CDR3 reads TGCGCCAGCAGCCAAGTCGGGGGGGCGTACGAGCAGTTCTTC. Encoded protein: CASSQVGGAYEQFF.

CDR3 loop: CATSRGVTEPRGYTF. CDR3 in DNA: TGTGCCACCAGCAGAGGGGTCACAGAGCCACGGGGCTACACCTTC. J is TRBJ1-2 and V is TRBV15; D is uncertain. CDR1 is LNHNV, CDR2 YYDKDF, per germline (reference sequence). The CDR3 covers 15 residues. V dropped 1 base and J dropped 8 bases, with 17 bases sitting between them.

This clonotype was recorded a few times. The rearrangement uses TRBV4-1 and TRBJ1-4; D is possibly TRBD1 (6 bases). Trimming stripped 0 bases from V and 5 bases from J, with 10 bases between. In germline, CDR1 is MGHRA, CDR2 YSYEKL. The CDR3 length is 15 residues. CDR3 nucleotide sequence: TGCGCCAGCAGCCAAGATCGGGGGCAGAATGAAAAACTGTTTTTT. Translation: CASSQDRGQNEKLFF.

This CDR3 reads CASSPWGGETDTQYF. DNA of the CDR3: TGTGCCAGCAGCCCCTGGGGGGGGGAAACAGATACGCAGTATTTT. The chain joins TRBV11-2 to TRBJ2-3, with 7 bases fitting TRBD2. Germline V gives CDR1 SGHAT, CDR2 FQNNGV. The CDR3 spans 15 residues. Trimming removed 5 bases from V and 3 bases from J; junction bases left unmatched: 8.

This chain links TRBV11-2 with TRBJ2-3; 10 bases align to TRBD1. CDR1 and CDR2 (germline): SGHAT, FQNNGV. Unmatched junction bases numbered 11, after V lost 4 bases and J lost 4 bases. This CDR3 region has 17 residues. CDR3 bases: TGTGCCAGCAGCTCCCGCGGGGGGACAGGGGTCCCAGATACGCAGTATTTT. Its protein product is CASSSRGGTGVPDTQYF.

At least ten counts were recorded for this clonotype. The gene calls are TRBV27 and TRBJ2-1; D may be TRBD1 or TRBD2 (5 bases each). V was pared by 5 bases and J by 0 bases, with 11 bases between. Germline CDR1 is MNHEY and CDR2 is SMNVEV (reference sequence). This CDR3 contains 15 residues. CDR3 nucleotides: TGTGCCAGCAGTCTCGGGACGCCCTCCTACAATGAGCAGTTCTTC. Translated, it gives CASSLGTPSYNEQFF.

This chain links TRBV25-1 with TRBJ2-5; D assignment may be TRBD1 or TRBD2 (5 bases each). V was clipped by 2 bases and J by 2 bases, with 24 bases between them. Looked up from germline, CDR1 is MGHDK and CDR2 is SYGVNS. This CDR3 has 19 residues. CDR3 sequence (DNA): TGTGCCAGCAGTGAAAGGGGAGCGACTGGGCTAGTCTTACAAGAGACCCAGTACTTC. It specifies CASSERGATGLVLQETQYF.

The V and J genes are TRBV20-1 and TRBJ2-3; D perhaps matches TRBD2 (6 bases). Germline CDR1 DFQATT, CDR2 SNEGSKA (reference sequence). The CDR3 loop spans 15 amino acids. Deletions cut 5 bases from V and 2 bases from J, with 17 bases between. The CDR3 loop reads CSAGGWSAVTDTQYF. DNA of the CDR3: TGCAGTGCTGGGGGGTGGTCGGCAGTCACAGATACGCAGTATTTT.

The rearrangement links TRBV6-1 to TRBJ1-1; D remains ambiguous. Germline V gene sequence: CDR1 MNHNS, CDR2 SASEGT. The germline V and J ends were trimmed by 8 bases and 0 bases, with 10 bases remaining between them. This CDR3 comprises 13 residues. This CDR3 reads CASATVMNTEAFF. CDR3 sequence (DNA): TGTGCCAGCGCAACAGTTATGAACACTGAAGCTTTCTTT.

This chain links TRBV20-1 with TRBJ2-7; D not resolved. This CDR3 region has 13 residues. Germline CDR1 and CDR2: DFQATT and SNEGSKA (reference sequence). V lost 2 bases and J 6 bases, leaving 14 bases between the germline ends. CDR3 sequence: CSARPGLVAEQYF. CDR3 DNA: TGCAGTGCTAGACCTGGGCTAGTAGCCGAGCAGTACTTC.

The rearrangement joins TRBV5-1 to TRBJ1-2, with D possibly being TRBD1 (6 bases). Trimming took 0 bases from V and 3 from J, leaving 12 bases between them. This CDR3 is built from 15 residues. The germline CDR1 and CDR2 sequences are SGHRS and YFSETQ. The CDR3 region is CASSLAGTSYYGYTF. The CDR3 DNA reads as TGCGCCAGCAGCTTGGCTGGGACATCCTACTATGGCTACACCTTC.

The table lists this clonotype with a few counts. This sequence joins TRBV29-1 and TRBJ2-1; TRBD2 matches at 7 bases. J gave up 1 base and V 6 bases, and 6 bases lay outside the gene matches. CDR3 length: 14 amino acids. CDR1 is SQVTM and CDR2 is ANQGSEA in the germline V gene. CDR3 nucleotide sequence: TGCAGCGTGGGGAGCGGGGCTTCCTACAATGAGCAGTTCTTC. Its protein is CSVGSGASYNEQFF.